Shown below are 24 T cell receptor beta chains from a single sample sequenced in a study of spatial heterogeneity in lung cancer. TCRdb independently ran MiXCR on the 5' RACE reads; one entry per CDR3 protein. The sample contains 60,000 to 85,000 distinct CDR3 sequences, 8% to 9% of which appear only once. Time point meaning: blood at routine non-recurrence follow-up after resection. The sample here was PBMCs, taken at follow-up. These receptors were taken from a female donor with early-stage non-small cell lung cancer.

Remarks on this clonotype: A clone one base away is much larger, so this may be a read error. The V gene is TRBV5-1, the J gene TRBJ2-7, with 7 bases aligning to TRBD2. The CDR3 is 15 residues long. The V gene's germline CDR1 is SGHRS and CDR2 YFSETQ. J was trimmed by 3 bases and V by 4 bases; bases with no gene match: 10. CDR3 amino acids: CASSPWTCGSYEQYF. The CDR3, as DNA: TGCGCCAGCAGCCCTTGGACTTGCGGGAGCTACGAGCAGTACTTC.

This clonotype showed up many times. The rearrangement links TRBV28 to TRBJ2-7, with TRBD1 identical over 11 bases. The CDR3 contains 15 residues. After removal of 6 bases from V and 7 bases from J, the junction contained 11 bases not matched to a gene. Germline loops: CDR1 MDHEN, CDR2 SYDVKM. The CDR3 nucleotides are TGTGCCAGCAGCACTCCGGGACAGGGGGGCGGGGAGCAGTACTTC. Translation: CASSTPGQGGGEQYF.

Ten or more counts support this clonotype. The chain carries TRBV7-3 and TRBJ2-1, with no clear D. Germline-derived CDR1 and CDR2 are SGHTA and FQGTGA. This CDR3 is 14 amino acids long. V was clipped by 3 bases and J by 5 bases, with 11 bases between them. The CDR3 is CASSLGSKNNEQFF. The CDR3 bases are TGTGCCAGCAGCTTGGGCAGTAAAAACAATGAGCAGTTCTTC.

The gene calls are TRBV5-1 and TRBJ1-1; tentative D call: TRBD1 (5 bases). The germline V and J ends were trimmed by 0 bases and 11 bases, with 8 bases remaining between them. There are 11 residues in the CDR3. Germline assignment: CDR1 SGHRS and CDR2 YFSETQ. The DNA for the CDR3 is TGCGCCAGCAGCTTGGAAGGGGCGGCTTTCTTT. Its translation: CASSLEGAAFF.

In this sample, this clonotype turned up many times. The gene calls are TRBV7-9 and TRBJ1-1; D is perhaps TRBD1 (5 bases). V lost 5 bases and J lost 1, with 8 bases in between. The germline V gene encodes CDR1 SEHNR and CDR2 FQNEAQ (reference sequence). CDR3 length: 13 residues. The CDR3 region is CASSITGNTEAFF. The CDR3 DNA is TGTGCCAGCAGCATAACAGGGAACACTGAAGCTTTCTTT. The entire variable domain, with the rest obtained from reference TRBV7-9 and TRBJ1-1, is as follows: DTGVSQNPRHKITKRGQNVTFRCDPISEHNRLYWYRQTLGQGPEFLTYFQNEAQLEKSRLLSDRFSAERPKGSFSTLEIQRTEQGDSAMYLCASSITGNTEAFFGQGTRLTVV.

The chain recombines TRBV5-4 with TRBJ2-6; no clear D gene. Trimming removed 2 bases at V and 0 bases at J, with 6 bases between. This CDR3 is built from 15 residues. Germline V lookup: CDR1 SGHNT, CDR2 YYREEE (reference sequence). CDR3 loop: CASSFGPSGANVLTF. The CDR3 DNA reads as TGTGCCAGCAGCTTTGGACCCTCTGGGGCCAACGTCCTGACTTTC.

This clonotype has ten or more counts. V usage is TRBV18 and J usage is TRBJ2-2, with 9 positions matching TRBD1. The germline V gene has CDR1 KGHSH and CDR2 LQKENI. Trimming removed 3 bases from V and 4 bases from J; junction bases left unmatched: 3. This CDR3 contains 15 residues. The CDR3 sequence is CASSPGTGSTGELFF. DNA for the CDR3: TGTGCCAGCTCACCCGGGACAGGGAGCACCGGGGAGCTGTTTTTT. The full variable domain, completed using reference TRBV18 and TRBJ2-2, is NAGVMQNPRHLVRRRGQEARLRCSPMKGHSHVYWYRQLPEEGLKFMVYLQKENIIDESGMPKERFSAEFPKEGPSILRIQQVVRGDSAAYFCASSPGTGSTGELFFGEGSRLTVL.

The table lists this clonotype with many counts. The genes are TRBV9 and TRBJ2-5; D uncertain. Germline values: CDR1 SGDLS, CDR2 YYNGEE. CDR3 size: 14 residues. V lost 0 bases and J 5 bases, leaving 11 bases between the germline ends. CDR3 sequence: CASSVALGRETQYF. The CDR3 nucleotides are TGTGCCAGCAGCGTAGCTTTAGGTCGGGAGACCCAGTACTTC.

There are many counts of this clonotype. The rearrangement joins TRBV6-5 to TRBJ2-5; unclear D gene. The germline V and J ends were trimmed by 5 bases and 7 bases, with 8 bases remaining between them. The CDR3 covers 11 residues. Germline lookup yields CDR1 MNHEY and CDR2 SVGAGI. CDR3 sequence (DNA): TGTGCCAGCAGTACGATGGGGACCCAGTACTTC. Translated: CASSTMGTQYF.

This clonotype has a single count. This may be a read error: a much more frequent sequence differs by one nucleotide. The chain combines TRBV3-1 with TRBJ1-1; D perhaps matches TRBD1 (6 bases). This CDR3 is built from 12 residues. Per the germline V gene, CDR1 is LGHDT and CDR2 is YNNKEL (reference sequence). The CDR3 loop reads CASEGDGLVALF. DNA for the CDR3: TGTGCCAGCGAGGGGGACGGGCTCGTAGCTCTCTTT.

This sequence joins TRBV20-1 and TRBJ2-3; D gene unclear. CDR3 size: 14 residues. Germline V lookup: CDR1 DFQATT, CDR2 SNEGSKA (reference sequence). V shed 5 bases and J shed 0 bases, with 12 bases lying between them. CDR3 coding DNA: TGCAGTGCTGACGCCTCCTCTAGCACAGATACGCAGTATTTT. Translated, it gives CSADASSSTDTQYF.

This clonotype was seen repeatedly, ten times or more. The genes are TRBV11-2 and TRBJ1-5, with TRBD1 matching over 7 bases. Losses at the gene ends were 2 bases for V and 9 bases for J; bases not matched to a gene: 4. The CDR3 extends over 13 amino acids. From germline, CDR1 is SGHAT and CDR2 FQNNGV. The CDR3 nucleotides are TGTGCCAGCAGCTTACAGGGGGGACGGCCCCAGCATTTT. Protein sequence: CASSLQGGRPQHF.

This clonotype was seen at least ten times. The chain combines TRBV7-2 with TRBJ1-6, with TRBD1 matching 8 bases. Trimming cost V 2 bases and J 6 bases; bases outside gene matches: 6. CDR1 and CDR2 from the germline V gene are SGHTA and FQGNSA. The CDR3 length is 16 residues. In nucleotides, the CDR3 is TGTGCCAGCAGCTTACAAGACAGGGGCGGTAATTCACCCCTCCACTTT. Residues: CASSLQDRGGNSPLHF.

This clonotype was found a few times. The V gene is TRBV7-6, the J gene TRBJ2-1; the D is unclear. V was pared by 1 base and J by 3 bases, with 10 bases between. The CDR3 covers 15 residues. Germline V gene sequence: CDR1 SGHVS, CDR2 FNYEAQ. CDR3 region: CASSLVKGNYNEQFF. The CDR3 coding sequence is TGTGCCAGCAGCTTAGTGAAGGGAAACTACAATGAGCAGTTCTTC.

This clonotype occurred many times. V usage is TRBV24-1 and J usage is TRBJ2-1; D gene uncertain. The germline V gene encodes CDR1 KGHDR and CDR2 SFDVKD. V was trimmed by 9 bases and J by 15 bases, leaving 8 bases between them. The CDR3 spans 8 residues. The CDR3 sequence: CATSTGFF. The CDR3, as DNA: TGTGCCACCTCCACGGGGTTCTTC.

This clonotype was detected only a few times. The chain combines TRBV4-1 with TRBJ2-2, with D tentatively TRBD1 (7 bases). The CDR3 sequence is 17 residues long. V lost 0 bases and J 3 bases, leaving 14 bases between the germline ends. Per germline, CDR1 MGHRA and CDR2 YSYEKL. CDR3 amino acids: CASSQDGAGGYTGELFF. Here the CDR3 DNA reads TGCGCCAGCAGCCAAGATGGAGCAGGGGGGTACACCGGGGAGCTGTTTTTT.

The table lists this clonotype with many counts. The chain is built from TRBV6-6 and TRBJ2-5; 9 nucleotides match TRBD1. This CDR3 is 15 amino acids long. V lost 2 bases, J lost 5 bases, and 6 bases stayed unmatched. CDR1 is MNHNY, CDR2 SVGAGI, per germline (reference sequence). The chain's CDR3 is CASSYRGTGMETQYF. In DNA, the CDR3 is TGTGCCAGCAGTTACCGGGGGACAGGGATGGAGACCCAGTACTTC.

This clonotype was counted ten times or more. The rearrangement links TRBV14 to TRBJ2-2; D unclear. Trimming removed 4 bases from V and 11 bases from J, with 11 bases in between. Germline V gene lookup returns CDR1 SGHDN and CDR2 FVKESK. This CDR3 is built from 12 residues. CDR3 in amino acids: CASSRLTLELFF. For the CDR3, the DNA is TGTGCCAGCAGCCGCCTAACTCTTGAGCTGTTTTTT.

This clonotype was seen only a few times. The V call is TRBV20-1, the J call TRBJ2-2; 10 nucleotides align to TRBD2. Germline values: CDR1 DFQATT, CDR2 SNEGSKA (reference sequence). V lost 5 bases and J lost 5; bases outside the gene matches: 11. CDR3 length: 16 amino acids. Written as DNA, the CDR3 is TGCAGTGCTCCTTCCCTAGCGGGAGTTTGGACCGGGGAGCTGTTTTTT. Protein sequence: CSAPSLAGVWTGELFF.

This clonotype was seen at least ten times. The V call is TRBV19, the J call TRBJ2-2; the D gene is possibly TRBD1 (5 bases). This CDR3 spans 13 amino acids. Germline V gene data show CDR1 as LNHDA and CDR2 as SQIVND (reference sequence). V lost 5 bases to trimming and J lost 7 bases, with 11 bases between them. The CDR3 nucleotides are TGTGCCAGTAGTTCCCAGGGAAACGGGGAGCTGTTTTTT. Amino acids: CASSSQGNGELFF.

V gene TRBV28 combines with J gene TRBJ1-2, with TRBD1 matching 7 bases. V gave up 2 bases and J gave up 5 bases; unmatched junction bases: 5. Germline assignment: CDR1 MDHEN and CDR2 SYDVKM. CDR3 size: 14 residues. The CDR3 loop is CASSLPGGGYGYTF. In nucleotides, the CDR3 is TGTGCCAGCAGTTTACCAGGGGGAGGTTATGGCTACACCTTC.

There are many counts of this clonotype. The chain is built from TRBV3-1 and TRBJ2-5; maybe TRBD2 (6 bases). The CDR3 is made up of 11 amino acids. The V end was cut by 11 bases, the J end by 5 bases, with 12 bases between. CDR1 and CDR2 from the germline V gene are LGHDT and YNNKEL (reference sequence). In DNA form, the CDR3 reads TGTGCCTGCGGGGAGGTGGAGACCCAGTACTTC. This encodes CACGEVETQYF.

This clonotype has only a few counts. The J gene is TRBJ1-5, the V gene TRBV7-2, with D possibly TRBD1 on 5 matching bases. Trimming removed 6 bases at V and 5 bases at J, with 17 bases between. CDR1 is SGHTA, CDR2 FQGNSA, per germline. The CDR3 extends over 15 amino acids. The CDR3 reads CASRRGGIGDQPQHF. Written as DNA, the CDR3 is TGTGCCAGCAGGAGGGGAGGGATTGGGGATCAGCCCCAGCATTTT.

The DNA for the CDR3 is TGCGCCAGCAGTTACCAGAAAGGGGAGACCCAGTACTTC. Translated, it gives CASSYQKGETQYF. The chain links TRBV10-1 to TRBJ2-5; D not resolved. CDR1 is WNHNN, CDR2 SYGVQD, per germline (reference sequence). Trimming took off 5 bases at V and 5 bases at J, with 12 bases between the two ends. CDR3 size: 13 residues.